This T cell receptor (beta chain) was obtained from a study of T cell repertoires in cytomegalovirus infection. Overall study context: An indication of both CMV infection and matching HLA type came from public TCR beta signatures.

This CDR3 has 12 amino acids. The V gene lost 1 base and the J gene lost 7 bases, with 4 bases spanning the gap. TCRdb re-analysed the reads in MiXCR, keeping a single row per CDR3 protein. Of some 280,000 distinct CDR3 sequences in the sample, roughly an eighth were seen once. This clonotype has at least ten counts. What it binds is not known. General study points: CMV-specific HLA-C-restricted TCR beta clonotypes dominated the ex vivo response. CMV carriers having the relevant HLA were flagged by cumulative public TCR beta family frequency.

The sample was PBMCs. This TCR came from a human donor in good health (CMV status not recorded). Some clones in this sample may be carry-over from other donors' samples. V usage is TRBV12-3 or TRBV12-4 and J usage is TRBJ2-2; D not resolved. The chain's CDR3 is CASSLGIGELFF. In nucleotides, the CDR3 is TGTGCCAGCAGTTTAGGGATCGGGGAGCTGTTTTTT.